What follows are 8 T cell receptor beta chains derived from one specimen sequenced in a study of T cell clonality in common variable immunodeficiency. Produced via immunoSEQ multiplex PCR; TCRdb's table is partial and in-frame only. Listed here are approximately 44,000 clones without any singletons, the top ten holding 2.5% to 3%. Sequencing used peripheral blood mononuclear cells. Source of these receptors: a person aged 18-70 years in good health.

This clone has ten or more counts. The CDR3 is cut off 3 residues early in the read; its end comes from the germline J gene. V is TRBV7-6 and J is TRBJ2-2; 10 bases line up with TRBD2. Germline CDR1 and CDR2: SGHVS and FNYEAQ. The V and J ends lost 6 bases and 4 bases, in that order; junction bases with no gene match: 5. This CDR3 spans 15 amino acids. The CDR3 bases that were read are TGTGCCAGCAGACCCGCTAGCGGGAGCACCGGGGAG. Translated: CASRPASGSTGE. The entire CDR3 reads CASRPASGSTGELFF.

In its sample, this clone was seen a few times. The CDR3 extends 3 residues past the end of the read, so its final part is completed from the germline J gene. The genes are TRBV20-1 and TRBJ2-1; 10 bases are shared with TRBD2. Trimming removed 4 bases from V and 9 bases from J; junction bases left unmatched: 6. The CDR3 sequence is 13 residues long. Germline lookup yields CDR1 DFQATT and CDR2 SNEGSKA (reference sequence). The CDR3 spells CSAIAGGIGEQFF. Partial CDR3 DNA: TGCAGTGCTATAGCGGGGGGAATAGGTGAG.

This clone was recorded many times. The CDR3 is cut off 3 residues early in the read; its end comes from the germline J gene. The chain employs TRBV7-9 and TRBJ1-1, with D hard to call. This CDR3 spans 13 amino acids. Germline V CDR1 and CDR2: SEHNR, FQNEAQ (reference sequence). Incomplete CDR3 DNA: TGTGCCAGCAGCTTACAGGTTACAGCCGAA. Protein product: CASSLQVTAE. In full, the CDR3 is CASSLQVTAEAFF.

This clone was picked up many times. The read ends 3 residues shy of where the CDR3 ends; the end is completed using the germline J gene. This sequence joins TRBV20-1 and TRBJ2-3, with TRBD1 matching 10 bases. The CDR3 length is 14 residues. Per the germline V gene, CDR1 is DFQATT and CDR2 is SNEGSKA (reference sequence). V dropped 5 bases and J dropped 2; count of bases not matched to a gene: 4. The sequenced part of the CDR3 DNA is TGCAGTGCTGGGACAGGGGACTTCACAGATACG. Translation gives CSAGTGDFTDT. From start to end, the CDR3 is CSAGTGDFTDTQYF.

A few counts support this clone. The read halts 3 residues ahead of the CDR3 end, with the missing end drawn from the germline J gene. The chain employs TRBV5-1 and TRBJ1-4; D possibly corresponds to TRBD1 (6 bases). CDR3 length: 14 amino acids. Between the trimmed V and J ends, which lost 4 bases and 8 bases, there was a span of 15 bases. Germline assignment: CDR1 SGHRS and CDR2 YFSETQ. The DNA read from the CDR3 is TGCGCCAGCAGCAAGGACAGACTGAGGGAAAAA. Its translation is CASSKDRLREK. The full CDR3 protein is CASSKDRLREKLFF.

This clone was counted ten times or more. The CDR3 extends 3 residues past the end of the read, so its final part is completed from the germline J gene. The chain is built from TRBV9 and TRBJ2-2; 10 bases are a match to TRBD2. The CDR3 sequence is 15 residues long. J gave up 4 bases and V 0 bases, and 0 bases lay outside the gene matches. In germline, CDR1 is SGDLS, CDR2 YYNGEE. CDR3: CASSVGLAGTGELFF. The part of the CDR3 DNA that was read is TGTGCCAGCAGCGTAGGACTAGCGGGCACCGGGGAG.

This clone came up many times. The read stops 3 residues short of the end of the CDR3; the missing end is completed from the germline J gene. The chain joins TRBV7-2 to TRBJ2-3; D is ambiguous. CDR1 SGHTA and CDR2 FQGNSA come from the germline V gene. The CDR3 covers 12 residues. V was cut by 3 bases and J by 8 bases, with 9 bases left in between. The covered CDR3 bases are TGTGCCAGCAGCTTCTTCGGCGGTACG. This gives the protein CASSFFGGT. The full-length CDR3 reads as CASSFFGGTQYF.

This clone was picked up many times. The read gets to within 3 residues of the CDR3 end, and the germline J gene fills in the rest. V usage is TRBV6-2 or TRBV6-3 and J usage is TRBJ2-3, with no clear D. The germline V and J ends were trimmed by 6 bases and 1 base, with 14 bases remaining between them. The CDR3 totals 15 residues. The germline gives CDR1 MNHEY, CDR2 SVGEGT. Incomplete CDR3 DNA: TGTGCCAGCAGCCGCATGGGTGCGGGCACAGATACG. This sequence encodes CASSRMGAGTDT. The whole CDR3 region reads CASSRMGAGTDTQYF.